The present T cell receptor (beta chain) was sequenced within a study of blood T cell dynamics during melanoma immunotherapy (dated by TCRdb to about 2020). As for the study more broadly: Patients had metastatic melanoma and received first-line pembrolizumab or nivolumab plus ipilimumab as standard of care in the United Kingdom. A training cohort was formed from consecutive patients, and a further independent group of patients from the same centre was pooled into an external validation set. To find early correlates of response, peripheral T cell receptor repertoires were profiled in metastatic melanoma patients before and after one cycle of checkpoint inhibitor therapy.

Regarding this clone: Its antigen specificity is not known. Within one base of it there is no much larger clone, and no base qualities were kept.

What the work shows at the level of the full study, not this receptor alone: Unlike progressors, patients who went on to achieve disease control showed a bifurcated reorganization of the PBMC repertoire at W3, with either increased clonality or increased diversity. Whether the T cell clones behind the repertoire changes were melanoma-specific or instead reflected general immune activation was something the study could not determine. The relatively small sample size was recognized as a factor that could limit how well the results generalize.

V lost 3 bases and J lost 7 bases; the stretch between them is 11 bases long. Reading from cysteine to phenylalanine, the CDR3 counts 14 amino acids. Of all the DNA, just the CDR3 is kept, 42 bases in frame from base 1. The germline V gene (reference sequence) specifies SGHKS as CDR1 and YYEKEE as CDR2. Reading the label with the study, this specimen's time point is: pre-treatment baseline. Blood samples were collected before treatment (T0) and at week 3 (W3), after the first cycle of checkpoint blockade. Except for a couple of patients with rapid clinical progression, response was assessed 12 weeks after the first infusion by RECIST 1.1; disease control meant complete response, partial response or stable disease. Patients with prior systemic cancer treatment, concomitant immunosuppressant therapy or synchronous other active malignancies were excluded. Bulk PBMC and plasma cell-free DNA were both sequenced for TCR beta so that circulating cells and T cell turnover could be tracked. Lymphoprep and SepMate tubes were used to isolate PBMC from blood, and red cell lysis was then performed. QIAamp DNA Blood Mini kits were used to extract DNA from PBMC and from sorted T cell subsets.

For every bulk PBMC sample, a fixed 350 ng of DNA was loaded. TCR beta CDR3 sequences were amplified from genomic DNA with the immunoSEQ TCRb Assay kit following manufacturer instructions. The KAPA Library Quantification Kit for Illumina platforms was used to quantify pooled libraries by qPCR. Pooled libraries were sequenced on an Illumina NextSeq 500, clustered at roughly 0.55-1.1 pM. Per the authors' processing: TCR data were analyzed with immunoSEQ ANALYZER and the R LymphoSeq package. A rearrangement efficiency score was calculated as productive divided by the sum of productive and non-productive CDR3 sequences. Clonality was assessed using the Gini coefficient and diversity using the Renyi index at alpha=1, with pairwise comparisons between timepoints within each patient. Clonal relatedness, based on an edit distance of 3, and repertoire similarity, based on the Bhattacharyya coefficient, were both computed in LymphoSeq. Linear discriminant analysis on week-3 changes in clonality and diversity was built with the R MASS and caret packages to classify response. Not all clones reach the TCRdb copy of this immuneACCESS table, which keeps in-frame sequences only. Checked studies attribute under half of the gap to unresolved V genes and leave the rest unexplained. Clonal size and the V and J genes are those of that table, whereas D and trimming came from the DNA. Recorded for this sample are 9,500 or so clones; around 90% of them occurred a single time. The ten largest clones take up 10% of the sample.

This clonotype was obtained from a human donor with melanoma. The V and J genes are TRBV5-5 and TRBJ1-6; D gene: possibly TRBD1, on 5 matching bases. Specimen: blood, collected from a patient treated with checkpoint blockade. The CDR3 in this case is CASSSVAGNSPLHF. At the DNA level, the sequence is TGTGCCAGCAGCTCGGTGGCAGGGAATTCACCCCTCCACTTT.